Presented here are 21 T cell receptor beta chains from one specimen sequenced in a study of blood T cell repertoires in COVID-19 (dated by TCRdb to the early 2020s). The library was prepared using the immunoSEQ multiplex PCR assay. TCRdb stores this immuneACCESS table with in-frame sequences only. Part of the clones is absent; in the studies checked, under half of the shortfall reflects unresolved V genes, and no reason is known for the rest. The sample profile shows over 250,000 clones; roughly 90% of them were found once. 2.6% of the sample rests with the top ten. Material: PBMCs or T cells enriched from blood (not recorded which). These TCRs come from a man between 60 and 70 years old who had recovered from COVID-19.

To note about this clone: The identical CDR3 is also encoded by other nucleotide sequences in the sample. This rearrangement joins TRBV7-9 to TRBJ1-1; 7 bases are a match to TRBD1. This CDR3 comprises 14 residues. Trimming at V came to 4 bases and at J to 1 base, leaving 3 bases not matched to a gene. Germline CDR1 is SEHNR and CDR2 is FQNEAQ (reference sequence). CDR3 coding DNA: TGTGCCAGCAGCTCCCAGGGGGGGAACACTGAAGCTTTCTTT. The encoded protein is CASSSQGGNTEAFF.

This clone showed up just once. The J gene is TRBJ2-7, the V gene TRBV5-1; 11 bases are shared with TRBD1. The V and J ends lost 4 bases and 4 bases, in that order; junction bases with no gene match: 10. Germline V gene data show CDR1 as SGHRS and CDR2 as YFSETQ. The CDR3 is 16 amino acids. The CDR3 DNA sequence: TGCGCCAGCAGCCTTACTCCGGGACAGGGGGAGTACGAGCAGTACTTC. Translation gives CASSLTPGQGEYEQYF.

The chain joins TRBV6-1 to TRBJ2-7, with TRBD2 as a possible D gene (6 bases). The CDR3 sequence is 14 residues long. The V gene lost 3 bases and the J gene lost 3 bases, with 12 bases spanning the gap. Germline loops: CDR1 MNHNS, CDR2 SASEGT. CDR3 amino acids: CASSDWGESYEQYF. The CDR3 DNA is TGTGCCAGCAGTGATTGGGGGGAGAGCTACGAGCAGTACTTC.

This clone was observed once. This rearrangement joins TRBV7-8 to TRBJ1-1; 8 bases agree with TRBD1. Germline assignment: CDR1 SGHVS and CDR2 FQNEAQ. V was pared by 0 bases and J by 1 base, with 13 bases of the junction left unmatched. The CDR3 sequence is 19 residues long. CDR3 protein: CASSLARPPRDRSNTEAFF. In DNA form, the CDR3 reads TGTGCCAGCAGCTTAGCGCGACCCCCGCGGGACAGGTCGAACACTGAAGCTTTCTTT.

The rearrangement uses TRBV5-1 and TRBJ2-5, with 9 bases identical to TRBD2. Germline assignment: CDR1 SGHRS and CDR2 YFSETQ. V shed 4 bases, J shed 5 bases, and the junction held 12 bases outside the gene matches. CDR3 length: 16 amino acids. CDR3 DNA: TGCGCCAGCAGCCCCCCCATCAGCGGGGGGCTGGAGACCCAGTACTTC. Its translation is CASSPPISGGLETQYF.

This chain joins TRBV11-3 and TRBJ2-5; D is perhaps TRBD2 (5 bases). The CDR3 is made up of 16 amino acids. Trimming shortened V by 5 bases and J by 4 bases, and 20 bases separated the two germline ends. Germline CDR1 reads SGHNT; CDR2 reads YENEEA. The CDR3 DNA reads TGTGCCAGCAGCCCCGGCCAGGCCAGAAGCGGAGAGACCCAGTACTTC. Protein product: CASSPGQARSGETQYF.

The V gene is TRBV19, the J gene TRBJ1-1; TRBD1 matches at 9 bases. The CDR3 contains 14 residues. CDR1 and CDR2 from the germline V gene are LNHDA and SQIVND (reference sequence). V trimming: 6 bases; J trimming: 6 bases; junction bases outside the gene matches: 8. The CDR3 loop reads CASRDRDRAPEAFF. The CDR3 bases are TGTGCCAGTAGAGACCGGGACAGGGCGCCTGAAGCTTTCTTT.

The chain combines TRBV25-1 with TRBJ2-1; 10 nucleotides line up with TRBD1. The ends lost 5 bases at V and 6 bases at J; junction bases unmatched: 13. Germline-derived CDR1 and CDR2 are MGHDK and SYGVNS. This CDR3 region has 17 residues. CDR3 in amino acids: CASSFRGQGGVRNEQFF. The CDR3 DNA sequence: TGTGCCAGCAGTTTTCGCGGACAGGGGGGCGTACGCAATGAGCAGTTCTTC. Full variable domain (remainder filled in from reference TRBV25-1 and TRBJ2-1): EADIYQTPRYLVIGTGKKITLECSQTMGHDKMYWYQQDPGMELHLIHYSYGVNSTEKGDLSSESTVSRIRTEHFPLTLESARPSHTSQYLCASSFRGQGGVRNEQFFGPGTRLTVL.

V is TRBV6-5 and J is TRBJ2-7, with D uncertain. The CDR3 is made up of 11 amino acids. The V gene's germline CDR1 is MNHEY and CDR2 SVGAGI. V was pared by 4 bases and J by 3 bases, with 4 bases between. The CDR3 spells CASSFRYEQYF. The CDR3 DNA reads as TGTGCCAGCAGTTTCCGCTACGAGCAGTACTTC.

The CDR3 sequence is CASSVASGSVYEQYF. DNA for the CDR3: TGCGCCAGCAGTGTGGCTAGCGGGAGTGTCTACGAGCAGTACTTC. V and J are TRBV5-1 and TRBJ2-7; 10 positions match TRBD2. Germline V lookup: CDR1 SGHRS, CDR2 YFSETQ. The CDR3 runs 15 residues. After removal of 5 bases from V and 3 bases from J, the junction contained 8 bases not matched to a gene.

This CDR3 is CASSSIAEGTGELFF. In DNA form, the CDR3 reads TGTGCCAGCAGCTCAATAGCGGAGGGGACCGGGGAGCTGTTTTTT. The J gene is TRBJ2-2, the V gene TRBV7-2, with D perhaps TRBD2 (6 bases). The CDR3 extends over 15 amino acids. Germline V gene data show CDR1 as SGHTA and CDR2 as FQGNSA. Between the trimmed V and J ends, which lost 4 bases and 5 bases, there was a span of 14 bases.

This rearrangement joins TRBV2 to TRBJ1-5, with 7 bases identical to TRBD1. Germline V gene data show CDR1 as SNHLY and CDR2 as FYNNEI. The CDR3 runs 14 residues. The V and J ends lost 4 bases and 6 bases, in that order; junction bases with no gene match: 6. The chain's CDR3 is CASSGDSSAQPQHF. DNA for the CDR3: TGTGCCAGCAGTGGGGACAGTTCGGCTCAGCCCCAGCATTTT.

V gene TRBV5-1 combines with J gene TRBJ1-2; 9 nucleotides line up with TRBD1. This CDR3 comprises 13 residues. The junction had 5 bases not matched to a gene; V was cut back by 5 bases and J by 6 bases. Looked up from germline, CDR1 is SGHRS and CDR2 is YFSETQ. CDR3 loop: CASRRDRVDGYTF. CDR3 nucleotides: TGCGCCAGCAGGCGGGACAGGGTTGATGGCTACACCTTC.

The chain employs TRBV6-5 and TRBJ1-5; TRBD1 might be the D (6 bases). Germline assignment: CDR1 MNHEY and CDR2 SVGAGI. The V end lost 7 bases, the J end lost 0 bases, and 13 bases lay between the germline ends. The CDR3 covers 15 residues. CDR3 sequence: CASISDRRSNQPQHF. Here the CDR3 DNA reads TGTGCCAGCATTTCGGACAGACGTAGCAATCAGCCCCAGCATTTT.

V usage is TRBV2 and J usage is TRBJ1-3, with 9 positions matching TRBD1. CDR1 and CDR2 from the germline V gene are SNHLY and FYNNEI. The CDR3 totals 17 residues. V lost 5 bases and J lost 0; bases outside the gene matches: 8. The chain's CDR3 is CASSPGTGYFSGNTIYF. The CDR3 nucleotides read TGTGCCAGCAGTCCCGGGACAGGGTACTTCTCTGGAAACACCATATATTTT.

The rearrangement uses TRBV9 and TRBJ2-1; 9 bases line up with TRBD2. The V segment lost 7 bases and the J segment 12 bases; nucleotides outside the gene matches: 11. CDR3 length: 13 amino acids. In germline, CDR1 is SGDLS, CDR2 YYNGEE. The CDR3 nucleotides are TGTGCCAGCGAACCCATAGCGGGAGTAGGGCAGTTCTTC. Translating gives CASEPIAGVGQFF.

In this sample, this clone turned up once. The chain carries TRBV3-1 (or the pseudogene TRBV3-2) and TRBJ1-3, with D perhaps matching TRBD1 (5 bases). With 4 bases removed from V and 7 bases from J, the gap between germline ends came to 17 bases. The CDR3 runs to 15 residues. Per the germline V gene, CDR1 is LGHDT and CDR2 is YNNKEL (reference sequence). Here the CDR3 DNA reads TGTGCCAGCAGCCTGGGACTAGTAGTGGTGAACACCATATATTTT. Translated: CASSLGLVVVNTIYF.

V gene TRBV12-3 or TRBV12-4 combines with J gene TRBJ1-6; TRBD1 is a possible D gene (6 bases). This CDR3 region has 13 residues. V shed 5 bases and J shed 7 bases, with 9 bases lying between them. CDR3 loop: CASSTDRNSPLHF. The CDR3 nucleotides read TGTGCCAGCAGTACGGACAGAAATTCACCCCTCCACTTT.

V gene TRBV28 combines with J gene TRBJ2-7; 9 bases are shared with TRBD1. This CDR3 comprises 14 residues. The germline CDR1 and CDR2 sequences are MDHEN and SYDVKM. The J segment lost 2 bases and the V segment lost 5 bases, leaving 4 bases of the junction unmatched. The CDR3: CASSLRTGAYEQYF. In DNA, the CDR3 is TGTGCCAGCAGTCTTAGGACAGGGGCCTACGAGCAGTACTTC.

This clone appeared a single time. The chain has TRBV4-3 and TRBJ2-2; tentatively, D is TRBD1 (5 bases). Trimming removed 1 base at V and 3 bases at J, with 9 bases between. The CDR3 loop spans 15 amino acids. CDR1 and CDR2 from the germline V gene are LGHNA and YSLEER. CDR3 sequence (DNA): TGCGCCAGCAGCCAAGCCCAGGGATACACCGGGGAGCTGTTTTTT. Encoded protein: CASSQAQGYTGELFF.

The V and J genes are TRBV4-2 and TRBJ2-6; weak D call: TRBD2 (7 bases). This CDR3 contains 18 residues. Germline V gene sequence: CDR1 LGHNA, CDR2 YNFKEQ. V lost 0 bases and J 2 bases, leaving 14 bases between the germline ends. The CDR3 nucleotides read TGTGCCAGCAGCCAAGAGGGGGCGGGGGTCCCTGGGGCCAACGTCCTGACTTTC. Its protein product is CASSQEGAGVPGANVLTF.